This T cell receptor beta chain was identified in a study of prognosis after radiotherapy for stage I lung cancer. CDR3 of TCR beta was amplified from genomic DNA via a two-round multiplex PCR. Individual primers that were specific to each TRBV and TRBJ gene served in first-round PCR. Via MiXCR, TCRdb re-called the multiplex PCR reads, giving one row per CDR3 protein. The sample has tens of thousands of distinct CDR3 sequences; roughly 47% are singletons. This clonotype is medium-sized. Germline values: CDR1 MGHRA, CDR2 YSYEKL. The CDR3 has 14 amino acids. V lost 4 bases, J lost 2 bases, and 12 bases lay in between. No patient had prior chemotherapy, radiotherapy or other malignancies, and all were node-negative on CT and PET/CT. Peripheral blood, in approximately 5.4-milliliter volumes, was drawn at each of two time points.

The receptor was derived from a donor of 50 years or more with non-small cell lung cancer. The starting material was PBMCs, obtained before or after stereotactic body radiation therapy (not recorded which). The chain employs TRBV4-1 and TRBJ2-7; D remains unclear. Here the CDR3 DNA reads TGCGCCAGCAGCCTTCCGACGTCCCCCTACGAGCAGTACTTC. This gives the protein CASSLPTSPYEQYF.